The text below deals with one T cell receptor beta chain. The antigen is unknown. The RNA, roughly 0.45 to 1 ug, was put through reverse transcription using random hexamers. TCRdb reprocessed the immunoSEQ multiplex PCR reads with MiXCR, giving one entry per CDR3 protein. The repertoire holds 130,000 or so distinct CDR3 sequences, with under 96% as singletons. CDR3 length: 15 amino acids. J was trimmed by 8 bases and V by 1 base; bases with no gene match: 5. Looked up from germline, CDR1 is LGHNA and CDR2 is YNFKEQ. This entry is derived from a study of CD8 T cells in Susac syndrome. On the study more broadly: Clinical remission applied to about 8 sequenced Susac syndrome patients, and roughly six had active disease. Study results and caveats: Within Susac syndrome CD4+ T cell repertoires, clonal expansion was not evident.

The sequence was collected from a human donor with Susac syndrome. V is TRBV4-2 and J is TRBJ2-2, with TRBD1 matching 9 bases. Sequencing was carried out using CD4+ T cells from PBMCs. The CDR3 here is CASSQADRGPGELFF. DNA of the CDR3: TGTGCCAGCAGCCAAGCGGACAGGGGACCGGGGGAGCTGTTTTTT.